The T cell receptor (beta chain) described here comes from a study of PD-1 blockade in classical Hodgkin lymphoma. The time point here: cycle 4 day 1 (C4D1), after 6 weeks of nivolumab. All trial patients relapsed after autologous stem cell transplantation. Complete response, partial response or progressive disease constituted the best response categories observed. This CDR3 has 13 residues. Germline assignment: CDR1 LGHNA and CDR2 YSLEER. V lost 0 bases and J 3 bases, leaving 5 bases between the germline ends. Worth noting for this clone: Antigen: not known.

Study-level points and caveats: TCR diversity in CD4+, not CD8+, cells rose significantly by C4D1. Newly diagnosed patients were reported to exhibit reduced baseline TCR diversity relative to healthy donors.

Sequencing was performed with immunoSEQ multiplex PCR; in TCRdb, only in-frame clones are kept and a portion is missing. Of more than 40,000 clones listed, roughly 78% are singletons. The specimen comprised peripheral blood mononuclear cells (PBMCs), sampled before the fourth cycle of nivolumab. The chain is built from TRBV4-3 and TRBJ1-2, with D perhaps TRBD1 (5 bases). This TCR was recovered from a human donor with classical Hodgkin lymphoma. The CDR3 protein is CASSQDRDYGYTF. The CDR3 nucleotides read TGCGCCAGCAGCCAAGACAGGGACTATGGCTACACCTTC.